The rows below give T cell receptor beta chains drawn from one sample of a study of early T cells in non-severe SARS-CoV-2 infection. TCRdb called the 5' RACE reads again in MiXCR, with one record for every CDR3 protein. The repertoire holds about 97,000 distinct CDR3 sequences, with approximately 10% as singletons. Sample: whole blood, taken at baseline. The receptors here all came from an adult who was a healthcare worker with PCR-confirmed SARS-CoV-2 infection or an uninfected control (not recorded which). Both conserved end residues are part of each CDR3. D genes are given only for firm matches. Not every row has a clone size; where given, it reads once, few, many or a size class.

d_call: NA; v_call: TRBV29-1; j_call: TRBJ2-3; clone_size: NA; cdr3_nt: TGCAGCGTTGTCCGTCCCCCTAGCACAGATACGCAGTATTTT; cdr3_aa: CSVVRPPSTDTQYF
d_call: NA; v_call: TRBV6-2/TRBV6-3; j_call: TRBJ1-2; clone_size: few; cdr3_nt: TGTGCCAGCAGGTACCACAAGTTTTATACCCTCTATGGCTACACCTTC; cdr3_aa: CASRYHKFYTLYGYTF
d_call: NA; v_call: TRBV10-3; j_call: TRBJ1-3; clone_size: few; cdr3_nt: TGTGCCATCAGTGAGGGAATTTCTGGAAACACCATATATTTT; cdr3_aa: CAISEGISGNTIYF
d_call: NA; v_call: TRBV5-6; j_call: TRBJ1-4; clone_size: many; cdr3_nt: TGTGCCAGCAGCATAGCAGCCTCAACTAATGAAAAACTGTTTTTT; cdr3_aa: CASSIAASTNEKLFF
d_call: NA; v_call: TRBV5-5; j_call: TRBJ2-3; clone_size: NA; cdr3_nt: TGTGCCAGCAGCTTGGACCTCTGGAGCTCGGATACGCAGTATTTT; cdr3_aa: CASSLDLWSSDTQYF
d_call: TRBD1; v_call: TRBV7-2; j_call: TRBJ2-5; clone_size: NA; cdr3_nt: TGTGCCAGCAGCCCCGGGACAGGGTTCCAAGAGACCCAGTACTTC; cdr3_aa: CASSPGTGFQETQYF
d_call: TRBD2; v_call: TRBV18; j_call: TRBJ2-7; clone_size: NA; cdr3_nt: TGTGCCAGCTCACCGTCCGTCCTAGCGGGCGGGTACGAGCAGTACTTC; cdr3_aa: CASSPSVLAGGYEQYF
d_call: TRBD1; v_call: TRBV27; j_call: TRBJ1-1; clone_size: NA; cdr3_nt: TGTGCCAGCAGTTTATCCTTTAGGACAGGGATGAACACTGAAGCTTTCTTT; cdr3_aa: CASSLSFRTGMNTEAFF
d_call: NA; v_call: TRBV29-1; j_call: TRBJ1-2; clone_size: few; cdr3_nt: TGCAGCGTCTCTTCAGCAAACTATGGCTACACCTTC; cdr3_aa: CSVSSANYGYTF
d_call: NA; v_call: TRBV28; j_call: TRBJ1-4; clone_size: few; cdr3_nt: TGTGCCAGCCGAAAAGGAGAAAAACTGTTTTTT; cdr3_aa: CASRKGEKLFF
d_call: NA; v_call: TRBV27; j_call: TRBJ1-2; clone_size: NA; cdr3_nt: TGTGCCAGCAGTCCCTTCGGGCAGGGGTCTGGCTACACCTTC; cdr3_aa: CASSPFGQGSGYTF
d_call: NA; v_call: TRBV20-1; j_call: TRBJ2-3; clone_size: NA; cdr3_nt: TGCAGTGCTCCGGGACCCAGCACAGATACGCAGTATTTT; cdr3_aa: CSAPGPSTDTQYF
d_call: NA; v_call: TRBV10-3; j_call: TRBJ2-7; clone_size: NA; cdr3_nt: TGTGCCATCAGTAGATCACCCTACGAGCAGTACTTC; cdr3_aa: CAISRSPYEQYF
d_call: NA; v_call: TRBV29-1; j_call: TRBJ1-5; clone_size: NA; cdr3_nt: TGCAGCGTTGAAGTGAGTGGCAATCAGCCCCAGCATTTT; cdr3_aa: CSVEVSGNQPQHF
d_call: NA; v_call: TRBV7-6; j_call: TRBJ2-3; clone_size: many; cdr3_nt: TGTGCCAGCAGCGCCGGTAGCCAAGATACGCAGTATTTT; cdr3_aa: CASSAGSQDTQYF
d_call: NA; v_call: TRBV7-2; j_call: TRBJ1-5; clone_size: few; cdr3_nt: TGTGCCAGCAGCTTAGATGTCGGTTTCAATCAGCCCCAGCATTTT; cdr3_aa: CASSLDVGFNQPQHF
d_call: NA; v_call: TRBV18; j_call: TRBJ2-1; clone_size: few; cdr3_nt: TGTGCCAGCTCTCACGGACTGGATGAGCAGTTCTTC; cdr3_aa: CASSHGLDEQFF
d_call: NA; v_call: TRBV4-1; j_call: TRBJ2-1; clone_size: few; cdr3_nt: TGCGCCAGCAGCCAAGTGACCCTCCCCGCCCATGAGCAGTTCTTC; cdr3_aa: CASSQVTLPAHEQFF
d_call: NA; v_call: TRBV7-8; j_call: TRBJ2-4; clone_size: few; cdr3_nt: TGTGCCAGCAGCCCCGACCCACAAGCCAAAAACATTCAGTACTTC; cdr3_aa: CASSPDPQAKNIQYF
d_call: NA; v_call: TRBV7-9; j_call: TRBJ2-7; clone_size: NA; cdr3_nt: TGTGCCAGCACCCCGGATGCGGGACGCTTATACGAGCAGTACTTC; cdr3_aa: CASTPDAGRLYEQYF
d_call: NA; v_call: TRBV9; j_call: TRBJ2-1; clone_size: NA; cdr3_nt: TGTGCCAGCAGCGTCTTTCTAGCTGCGGAGCAGTTCTTC; cdr3_aa: CASSVFLAAEQFF
d_call: TRBD2; v_call: TRBV10-1; j_call: TRBJ2-1; clone_size: many; cdr3_nt: TGCGCCAGCAGTGAGTCAACTAGCGGGCAGACGAGCTCCTACAATGAGCAGTTCTTC; cdr3_aa: CASSESTSGQTSSYNEQFF
d_call: NA; v_call: TRBV30; j_call: TRBJ2-1; clone_size: many; cdr3_nt: TGTGCCTGGAAGAGCAATGAGCAGTTCTTC; cdr3_aa: CAWKSNEQFF
d_call: NA; v_call: TRBV5-4; j_call: TRBJ2-7; clone_size: NA; cdr3_nt: TGTGCCAGCAGCTTGGCCCCGGGGGGCCGCTCCTACGAGCAGTACTTC; cdr3_aa: CASSLAPGGRSYEQYF
d_call: TRBD1; v_call: TRBV3-1; j_call: TRBJ1-5; clone_size: few; cdr3_nt: TGTGCCAGCAGCCTAGACCGGGACAGTCCCACGGGCAATCAGCCCCAGCATTTT; cdr3_aa: CASSLDRDSPTGNQPQHF
d_call: NA; v_call: TRBV11-2; j_call: TRBJ2-7; clone_size: few; cdr3_nt: TGTGCCAGCAGCTTTAGGGACACGATCTCCTACGAGCAGTACTTC; cdr3_aa: CASSFRDTISYEQYF
d_call: NA; v_call: TRBV6-5; j_call: TRBJ2-1; clone_size: NA; cdr3_nt: TGTGCCAGCAGCCTCCAAAGACCTCCGCACCATGAGCAGTTCTTC; cdr3_aa: CASSLQRPPHHEQFF
d_call: NA; v_call: TRBV2; j_call: TRBJ1-1; clone_size: NA; cdr3_nt: TGTGCCAGCAGTGATCGGTGGCGGGCTTTCTTT; cdr3_aa: CASSDRWRAFF
d_call: NA; v_call: TRBV18; j_call: TRBJ1-4; clone_size: few; cdr3_nt: TGTGCCAGCTCACCCCAGAGAAATAATGAAAAACTGTTTTTT; cdr3_aa: CASSPQRNNEKLFF
d_call: NA; v_call: TRBV19; j_call: TRBJ1-2; clone_size: NA; cdr3_nt: TGTGCCAGTAGTTCCTGGGACGGCCTCGGGTACTATGGCTACACCTTC; cdr3_aa: CASSSWDGLGYYGYTF
d_call: NA; v_call: TRBV10-3; j_call: TRBJ2-5; clone_size: many; cdr3_nt: TGTGCCATCAGTGAGGGGACAAGGCAAGAGACCCAGTACTTC; cdr3_aa: CAISEGTRQETQYF
d_call: NA; v_call: TRBV13; j_call: TRBJ2-7; clone_size: NA; cdr3_nt: TGTGCCAGCAGCTCTCGGGACATTGACTACGAGCAGTACTTC; cdr3_aa: CASSSRDIDYEQYF
d_call: NA; v_call: TRBV27; j_call: TRBJ1-4; clone_size: few; cdr3_nt: TGTGCCAGCAGTTTAACAGGGAATCGGGAAAAACTGTTTTTT; cdr3_aa: CASSLTGNREKLFF
d_call: TRBD2; v_call: TRBV19; j_call: TRBJ2-1; clone_size: many; cdr3_nt: TGTGCCAGTAGTATACGTGCGGGAGCAGCCAATGAGCAGTTCTTC; cdr3_aa: CASSIRAGAANEQFF
d_call: TRBD1; v_call: TRBV7-9; j_call: TRBJ1-6; clone_size: NA; cdr3_nt: TGTGCCAGCAGCCGTCTGGGACAGGGACTTTCACCCCTCCACTTT; cdr3_aa: CASSRLGQGLSPLHF
d_call: NA; v_call: TRBV12-3/TRBV12-4; j_call: TRBJ1-6; clone_size: few; cdr3_nt: TGTGCCAGCAGCCTACCTGTTCTTCGGACACGGGGAAATTCACCCCTCCACTTT; cdr3_aa: CASSLPVLRTRGNSPLHF
d_call: TRBD1; v_call: TRBV12-3/TRBV12-4; j_call: TRBJ1-6; clone_size: few; cdr3_nt: TGTGCCAGCAGTTTCAGGGGGCTTAATTCACCCCTCCACTTT; cdr3_aa: CASSFRGLNSPLHF
d_call: NA; v_call: TRBV5-8; j_call: TRBJ1-6; clone_size: few; cdr3_nt: TGTGCCAGCAGACCCCTTACCTATTCACCCCTCCACTTT; cdr3_aa: CASRPLTYSPLHF
d_call: TRBD2; v_call: TRBV7-3; j_call: TRBJ2-2; clone_size: many; cdr3_nt: TGTGCCAGCAGCCGGACCGGGACTAGCGTAACCGGGGAGCTGTTTTTT; cdr3_aa: CASSRTGTSVTGELFF
d_call: NA; v_call: TRBV2; j_call: TRBJ2-2; clone_size: few; cdr3_nt: TGTGCCAGCAGTAGGTCCCGGACGGTAAACACCGGGGAGCTGTTTTTT; cdr3_aa: CASSRSRTVNTGELFF
d_call: NA; v_call: TRBV10-2; j_call: TRBJ1-1; clone_size: NA; cdr3_nt: TGCGCCAGCAGTGTACAGGGAATCACTGAAGCTTTCTTT; cdr3_aa: CASSVQGITEAFF
d_call: NA; v_call: TRBV7-9; j_call: TRBJ2-7; clone_size: NA; cdr3_nt: TGTGCCAGCAGCACCGGAGGCCCACAGTACGAGCAGTACTTC; cdr3_aa: CASSTGGPQYEQYF
d_call: NA; v_call: TRBV10-3; j_call: TRBJ2-1; clone_size: NA; cdr3_nt: TGTGCCATCAGTGTAGAAAGGGGAGAAGACGGTGAGCAGTTCTTC; cdr3_aa: CAISVERGEDGEQFF
d_call: NA; v_call: TRBV20-1; j_call: TRBJ1-2; clone_size: NA; cdr3_nt: TGCAGTGCTAGCATTCCCACCGCTGGCTATGGCTACACCTTC; cdr3_aa: CSASIPTAGYGYTF
d_call: TRBD1; v_call: TRBV24-1; j_call: TRBJ2-5; clone_size: many; cdr3_nt: TGTGCCACCAGCCAGGGGGCGAATGGAGAGACCCAGTACTTC; cdr3_aa: CATSQGANGETQYF
d_call: NA; v_call: TRBV7-2; j_call: TRBJ2-1; clone_size: many; cdr3_nt: TGTGCCAGCAGCTCGAGGTGGGCGGGACGCCAGAATGAGCAGTTCTTC; cdr3_aa: CASSSRWAGRQNEQFF
d_call: NA; v_call: TRBV27; j_call: TRBJ1-2; clone_size: many; cdr3_nt: TGTGCCAGCAGTTTAGGAGGGTTCGGCTACACCTTC; cdr3_aa: CASSLGGFGYTF
d_call: NA; v_call: TRBV11-3; j_call: TRBJ2-3; clone_size: few; cdr3_nt: TGTGCCAGCAGCTTAAACGGTGTAGTGGATACGCAGTATTTT; cdr3_aa: CASSLNGVVDTQYF
d_call: NA; v_call: TRBV18; j_call: TRBJ2-3; clone_size: NA; cdr3_nt: TGTGCCAGCTCATCAGCTAACACAGATACGCAGTATTTT; cdr3_aa: CASSSANTDTQYF
d_call: NA; v_call: TRBV7-9; j_call: TRBJ2-2; clone_size: few; cdr3_nt: TGTGCCAGCAGCCCAGACCACGGGGGGAACACCGGGGAGCTGTTTTTT; cdr3_aa: CASSPDHGGNTGELFF
d_call: NA; v_call: TRBV29-1; j_call: TRBJ1-1; clone_size: NA; cdr3_nt: TGCAGCGCTGAAGGGGGTCCAGGGTCCACTGAAGCTTTCTTT; cdr3_aa: CSAEGGPGSTEAFF
d_call: NA; v_call: TRBV7-9; j_call: TRBJ1-2; clone_size: many; cdr3_nt: TGTGCCAGCAGCTTAGGCGACTATGGCTACACCTTC; cdr3_aa: CASSLGDYGYTF
d_call: NA; v_call: TRBV11-2; j_call: TRBJ2-5; clone_size: NA; cdr3_nt: TGTGCCAGCAGCTTAGATTGGACCCAGTACTTC; cdr3_aa: CASSLDWTQYF
d_call: NA; v_call: TRBV4-1; j_call: TRBJ2-2; clone_size: few; cdr3_nt: TGCGCCAGCAGCCAAGATGTTGCCGGGGAGCTGTTTTTT; cdr3_aa: CASSQDVAGELFF
d_call: NA; v_call: TRBV2; j_call: TRBJ1-5; clone_size: many; cdr3_nt: TGTGCCAGCCGCGAAGGGGTACAGTACAATCAGCCCCAGCATTTT; cdr3_aa: CASREGVQYNQPQHF
d_call: NA; v_call: TRBV11-2; j_call: TRBJ1-6; clone_size: many; cdr3_nt: TGTGCCAGCAGCTTAGGAGCAGGCGATTCACCCCTCCACTTT; cdr3_aa: CASSLGAGDSPLHF
d_call: NA; v_call: TRBV5-4; j_call: TRBJ2-5; clone_size: few; cdr3_nt: TGTGCCAGCAGCCCGGGCCTAACGGAGACCCAGTACTTC; cdr3_aa: CASSPGLTETQYF
d_call: NA; v_call: TRBV3-1; j_call: TRBJ2-7; clone_size: many; cdr3_nt: TGTGCCAGCAGCCAAGATCGGTGGGGTAGAGCCTACGAGCAGTACTTC; cdr3_aa: CASSQDRWGRAYEQYF
d_call: NA; v_call: TRBV27; j_call: TRBJ2-4; clone_size: many; cdr3_nt: TGTGCCAGCAGTTTAAGGGGGGAGAACATTCAGTACTTC; cdr3_aa: CASSLRGENIQYF
d_call: NA; v_call: TRBV7-2; j_call: TRBJ2-5; clone_size: many; cdr3_nt: TGTGCCAGCATGGTCATCGGAGGGACCCAGTACTTC; cdr3_aa: CASMVIGGTQYF